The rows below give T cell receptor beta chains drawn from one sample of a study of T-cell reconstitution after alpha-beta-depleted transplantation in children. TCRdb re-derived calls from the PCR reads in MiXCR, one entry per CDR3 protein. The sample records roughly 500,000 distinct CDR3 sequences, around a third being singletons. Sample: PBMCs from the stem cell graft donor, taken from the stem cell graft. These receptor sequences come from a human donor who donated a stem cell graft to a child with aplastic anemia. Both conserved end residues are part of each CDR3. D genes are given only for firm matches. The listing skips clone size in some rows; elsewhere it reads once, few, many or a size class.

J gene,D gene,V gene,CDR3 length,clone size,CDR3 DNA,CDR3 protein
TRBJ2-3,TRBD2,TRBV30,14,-,TGTGCCTGGAATGAAGCGGGAGGACCAGATACGCAGTATTTT,CAWNEAGGPDTQYF
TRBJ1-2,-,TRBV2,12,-,TGTGCCAGCAGGCAGGCCAGAAGTGGCTACACCTTC,CASRQARSGYTF
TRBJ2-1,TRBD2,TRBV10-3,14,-,TGTGCCACGCAAGGCGGGAGGTCCTACAATGAGCAGTTCTTC,CATQGGRSYNEQFF
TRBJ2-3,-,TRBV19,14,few,TGTGCCAGTAGTCCAACGAGGGGCACAGATACGCAGTATTTT,CASSPTRGTDTQYF
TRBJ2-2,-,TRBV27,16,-,TGTGCCAGCAGTCTAAGACCGGGACACCTCACCGGGGAGCTGTTTTTT,CASSLRPGHLTGELFF
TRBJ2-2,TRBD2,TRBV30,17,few,TGTGCCTGGAGTCCCAGGTACCTAGCGGGCCCTACCGGGGAGCTGTTTTTT,CAWSPRYLAGPTGELFF
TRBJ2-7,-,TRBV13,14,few,TGTGCCAGCAGCTTAGAGGGGATGAGGTACGAGCAGTACTTC,CASSLEGMRYEQYF
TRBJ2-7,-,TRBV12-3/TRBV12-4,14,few,TGTGCCAGCAGTTTGGCGGACGGTTCCTACGAGCAGTACTTC,CASSLADGSYEQYF
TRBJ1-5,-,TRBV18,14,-,TGTGCCAGCTCAGTTTCCGGTGGCAATCAGCCCCAGCATTTT,CASSVSGGNQPQHF
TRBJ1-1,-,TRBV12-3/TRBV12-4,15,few,TGTGCCAGCACCCACAGCGGGGCGCGGGGGACTGAAGCTTTCTTT,CASTHSGARGTEAFF